The 17 T cell receptor beta chains in this list originate from one sample, sequenced in a study of cytomegalovirus exposure and HLA in healthy donors. The primer mix had 60 Vbeta and 13 Jbeta primers. The table came from immunoSEQ multiplex PCR; TCRdb's copy has only in-frame clones and leaves some out. The data show 110,000 to 150,000 clones, roughly 78% seen once. Material: PBMCs. These receptors were collected from a female donor in good health and CMV-seronegative.

In its sample, this clone was seen a few times. The chain links TRBV19 to TRBJ1-5, with D possibly being TRBD1 (6 bases). Trimming removed 7 bases at V and 0 bases at J, with 19 bases between. This CDR3 comprises 17 residues. Germline-derived CDR1 and CDR2 are LNHDA and SQIVND (reference sequence). Here the CDR3 DNA reads TGTGCCAGTAACCCGGGACACCCATTAACTAGCAATCAGCCCCAGCATTTT. This translates into CASNPGHPLTSNQPQHF. The full variable domain, in which reference TRBV19 and TRBJ1-5 provide the parts outside the CDR3, is DGGITQSPKYLFRKEGQNVTLSCEQNLNHDAMYWYRQDPGQGLRLIYYSQIVNDFQKGDIAEGYSVSREKKESFPLTVTSAQKNPTAFYLCASNPGHPLTSNQPQHFGDGTRLSIL.

This chain joins TRBV28 and TRBJ1-2, with TRBD1 as a possible D gene (5 bases). CDR1 MDHEN and CDR2 SYDVKM come from the germline V gene. This CDR3 has 16 amino acids. Trimming shortened V by 4 bases and J by 8 bases, and 23 bases separated the two germline ends. The CDR3 DNA follows: TGTGCCAGCAGTTCTCTTGAGCGAGCGGGGACTAAGGGCTACACCTTC. This translates into CASSSLERAGTKGYTF.

V is TRBV9 and J is TRBJ2-3, with TRBD2 identical over 10 bases. With 0 bases clipped from V and 6 bases from J, the junction kept 7 bases outside the gene matches. Germline CDR1 SGDLS, CDR2 YYNGEE. The CDR3 is 16 residues long. The CDR3 spells CASSVDLSGGADTQYF. CDR3 nucleotides: TGTGCCAGCAGCGTAGATCTGAGCGGGGGGGCCGATACGCAGTATTTT.

The rearrangement links TRBV4-1 to TRBJ2-1, with TRBD1 matching 9 bases. Looked up from germline, CDR1 is MGHRA and CDR2 is YSYEKL. The V gene end was trimmed by 2 bases and the J gene end by 9 bases; junction bases not matched to a gene: 8. This CDR3 is built from 15 residues. In nucleotides, the CDR3 is TGCGCCAGCAGCCAAAGGACAGGGGACGATTGTGAGCAGTTCTTC. It specifies CASSQRTGDDCEQFF.

The J gene is TRBJ2-7, the V gene TRBV6-1, with D perhaps TRBD2 (6 bases). V lost 6 bases and J 0 bases, leaving 15 bases between the germline ends. Germline CDR1 reads MNHNS; CDR2 reads SASEGT. The CDR3 has 15 residues. The CDR3 DNA is TGTGCCAGCAGGGCTACTAGCTGGGGCTCCTACGAGCAGTACTTC. Its protein is CASRATSWGSYEQYF.

J is TRBJ2-3 and V is TRBV5-8; weak D call: TRBD2 (5 bases). The CDR3 sequence is 15 residues long. V was clipped by 4 bases and J by 2 bases, with 14 bases between them. Germline lookup yields CDR1 SGHTS and CDR2 YDEGEE. The CDR3 DNA sequence: TGTGCCAGCAGCGGAGGACGGCTGATCACAGATACGCAGTATTTT. Encoded protein: CASSGGRLITDTQYF.

The gene calls are TRBV5-1 and TRBJ2-5; 8 nucleotides match TRBD2. In germline, CDR1 is SGHRS, CDR2 YFSETQ. The trim removed 2 bases at V and 1 base at J, leaving 4 bases unmatched. This CDR3 is 15 amino acids long. The CDR3 region is CASSLAGVSQETQYF. The CDR3 bases are TGCGCCAGCAGCTTAGCGGGAGTCTCCCAAGAGACCCAGTACTTC.

The V gene is TRBV5-1, the J gene TRBJ2-3; D gene unclear. Trimming shortened V by 4 bases and J by 0 bases, and 12 bases separated the two germline ends. This CDR3 has 15 amino acids. Germline lookup yields CDR1 SGHRS and CDR2 YFSETQ. This CDR3 reads CASSRRDSSTDTQYF. The CDR3 region has the DNA TGCGCCAGCAGCCGGAGAGATTCTAGCACAGATACGCAGTATTTT. Full variable domain (outside the CDR3, taken from reference TRBV5-1 and TRBJ2-3): KAGVTQTPRYLIKTRGQQVTLSCSPISGHRSVSWYQQTPGQGLQFLFEYFSETQRNKGNFPGRFSGRQFSNSRSEMNVSTLELGDSALYLCASSRRDSSTDTQYFGPGTRLTVL.

The chain joins TRBV13 to TRBJ2-7; 7 bases agree with TRBD2. CDR1 and CDR2 (germline): PRHDT, FYEKMQ (reference sequence). J gave up 2 bases and V 3 bases, and 4 bases lay outside the gene matches. The CDR3 is 14 amino acids. CDR3 sequence (DNA): TGTGCCAGCAGCTTGGCGGGGGTTGCCTACGAGCAGTACTTC. Translated: CASSLAGVAYEQYF.

V is TRBV21-1 and J is TRBJ2-2; the DNA was not used to check the table's D call, TRBD2. TRBV21-1 is marked as a pseudogene. The CDR3 consists of 18 residues. As DNA, the CDR3 is TGTGCCAGCGGAGGGAGACTAGGCTACTTTTTAGGCACCGGGGAGCTGTTTTTT. This gives the protein CASGGRLGYFLGTGELFF.

In its sample, this clone was seen once. This chain joins TRBV11-2 and TRBJ1-2, with D possibly TRBD1 on 6 matching bases. Germline CDR1 SGHAT, CDR2 FQNNGV. With 4 bases removed from V and 6 bases from J, the gap between germline ends came to 18 bases. The CDR3 is 15 amino acids. In DNA form, the CDR3 reads TGTGCCAGCAGCTCGCCTCGGGACATCGTCAATGGCTACACCTTC. Its translation: CASSSPRDIVNGYTF.

The chain recombines TRBV7-3 with TRBJ2-3; D gene ambiguous. V was pared by 5 bases and J by 1 base, with 4 bases between. Germline V gene lookup returns CDR1 SGHTA and CDR2 FQGTGA. This CDR3 comprises 12 residues. The chain's CDR3 is CASSPGTDTQYF. CDR3 nucleotides: TGTGCCAGCAGCCCGGGCACAGATACGCAGTATTTT.

This clone has more than one count but fewer than ten. The chain recombines TRBV28 with TRBJ2-7; possibly TRBD1 for D (5 bases). V gave up 6 bases and J gave up 2 bases, with 11 bases separating them. The length of the CDR3 is 13 residues. The germline V gene encodes CDR1 MDHEN and CDR2 SYDVKM. The DNA of the CDR3 is TGTGCCAGCAGATTCGACAGAGCCTACGAGCAGTACTTC. This encodes CASRFDRAYEQYF.

The genes are TRBV5-1 and TRBJ2-5; D may be TRBD2 (5 bases). This CDR3 has 15 residues. The ends were cut back, 0 bases at V and 2 bases at J, with 11 bases in the middle. Germline CDR1 reads SGHRS; CDR2 reads YFSETQ. The CDR3 here is CASSLAGFTQETQYF. Written as DNA, the CDR3 is TGCGCCAGCAGCTTGGCGGGGTTCACGCAAGAGACCCAGTACTTC.

V is TRBV6-5 and J is TRBJ2-7; 8 bases are a match to TRBD1. CDR3 length equals 15 residues. Germline loops: CDR1 MNHEY, CDR2 SVGAGI. V shed 6 bases, J shed 3 bases, and the junction held 10 bases outside the gene matches. For the CDR3, the DNA is TGTGCCAGCAGCTTACGACAGGGGCTCCACTACGAGCAGTACTTC. Translated: CASSLRQGLHYEQYF.

V is TRBV10-2 and J is TRBJ2-7; a possible D gene is TRBD2 (5 bases). Trimming stripped 6 bases from V and 6 bases from J, with 15 bases between. Germline V gene lookup returns CDR1 WSHSY and CDR2 SAAADI. The CDR3 has 13 residues. The CDR3 protein is CASRDPTRTEQYF. CDR3 nucleotide sequence: TGCGCCAGCAGGGACCCAACTAGAACCGAGCAGTACTTC.

Only one count was recorded for this clone. The chain is built from TRBV5-4 and TRBJ2-1; the match to TRBD1 covers 10 bases. Germline V gives CDR1 SGHNT, CDR2 YYREEE (reference sequence). Trimming removed 2 bases from V and 8 bases from J; junction bases left unmatched: 10. The CDR3 runs 16 residues. In DNA, the CDR3 is TGTGCCAGCAGCTTCGGTGGGACAGGGGTGATCTATGAGCAGTTCTTC. Protein: CASSFGGTGVIYEQFF.